A selection of T cell receptor beta chains follows, all from one sample in a study of cytomegalovirus exposure and HLA in healthy donors. Libraries were prepared by immunoSEQ multiplex PCR; TCRdb keeps only in-frame clonotypes and omits some of them. This sample has some 160,000 clones, with 73% found just once. Sequencing was performed on PBMCs. All receptors come from a woman younger than 35 in good health and CMV-seropositive. Both conserved end residues are part of each CDR3. Each record gives: clone size, V gene, D gene, J gene, CDR3 DNA, CDR3 protein. A D gene is named only where the DNA matches it firmly. Clone size is stated in some rows and not others, as once, few, many or a class when expanded.

clone_size: -
v_call: TRBV4-1
d_call: TRBD2
j_call: TRBJ2-7
cdr3_nt: TGCGCCAGCAGCCCCAGTAGCGGGGCCCCCTCCTACGAGCAGTACTTC
cdr3_aa: CASSPSSGAPSYEQYF

clone_size: -
v_call: TRBV18
d_call: TRBD1
j_call: TRBJ1-1
cdr3_nt: TGTGCCAGCTCATTAAACCAGGGGGCAAACACTGAAGCTTTCTTT
cdr3_aa: CASSLNQGANTEAFF

clone_size: -
v_call: TRBV5-1
d_call: -
j_call: TRBJ2-2
cdr3_nt: TGCGCTACCAGCAGTGACCCGGGGTCGAACACCGGGGAGCTGTTTTTT
cdr3_aa: CATSSDPGSNTGELFF

clone_size: few
v_call: TRBV9
d_call: -
j_call: TRBJ2-3
cdr3_nt: TGTGCCAGCAGCGTAGGGGGGGGCCGGGGCACAGATACGCAGTATTTT
cdr3_aa: CASSVGGGRGTDTQYF

clone_size: -
v_call: TRBV6-5
d_call: -
j_call: TRBJ1-1
cdr3_nt: TGTGCCAGCAGTTACTCGAGCGGGGGCAACACTGAAGCTTTCTTT
cdr3_aa: CASSYSSGGNTEAFF

clone_size: -
v_call: TRBV4-3
d_call: -
j_call: TRBJ1-5
cdr3_nt: TGCGCCAGCAGCCAAGGAACAGTAGATCAGCCCCAGCATTTT
cdr3_aa: CASSQGTVDQPQHF

clone_size: -
v_call: TRBV1
d_call: -
j_call: TRBJ2-2
cdr3_nt: TGCACCAGCAGCCAAGATGCGGCCTGGCATCTGTCCCACGCATCCACCGGGGAGCTGTTTTTT
cdr3_aa: CTSSQDAAWHLSHASTGELFF

clone_size: -
v_call: TRBV27
d_call: -
j_call: TRBJ1-2
cdr3_nt: TGTGCCAGCAGCGGAGGGCGGACTACCAACTATGGCTACACCTTC
cdr3_aa: CASSGGRTTNYGYTF

clone_size: -
v_call: TRBV7-9
d_call: -
j_call: TRBJ1-1
cdr3_nt: TGTGCCAGCAGCAGACAGGCGCACCAACGTGACACTGAAGCTTTCTTT
cdr3_aa: CASSRQAHQRDTEAFF

clone_size: -
v_call: TRBV30
d_call: TRBD1
j_call: TRBJ1-2
cdr3_nt: TGTGCCTGGAGTGTAAGTGAGGGACAGCCTTATTATGGCTACACCTTC
cdr3_aa: CAWSVSEGQPYYGYTF

clone_size: -
v_call: TRBV15
d_call: TRBD1
j_call: TRBJ2-4
cdr3_nt: TGTGCCACCAGCAGAGGGTCTGGGGACAGCGAGGGGGACATTCAGTACTTC
cdr3_aa: CATSRGSGDSEGDIQYF

clone_size: few
v_call: TRBV6-1
d_call: -
j_call: TRBJ1-2
cdr3_nt: TGTGCCAGCAGTGAAGAGGTCGCGGGGTCTTATGGCTACACCTTC
cdr3_aa: CASSEEVAGSYGYTF

clone_size: -
v_call: TRBV27
d_call: -
j_call: TRBJ2-1
cdr3_nt: TGTGCCAGCAGCTTTCCCGGGTCCCTAAACAATGAGCAGTTCTTC
cdr3_aa: CASSFPGSLNNEQFF

clone_size: once
v_call: TRBV29-1
d_call: TRBD1
j_call: TRBJ2-7
cdr3_nt: TGCAGCGCCTGGGACAGGGGTGTCGAGCAGTACTTC
cdr3_aa: CSAWDRGVEQYF

clone_size: -
v_call: TRBV5-1
d_call: -
j_call: TRBJ2-5
cdr3_nt: TGCGCCAGCAGCTTGGTTCTGGGGCTGGAGACCCAGTACTTC
cdr3_aa: CASSLVLGLETQYF

clone_size: -
v_call: TRBV7-3
d_call: -
j_call: TRBJ1-3
cdr3_nt: TGTGCCAGCAGCCCCTCCGGCGGCTCTGGAAACACCATATATTTT
cdr3_aa: CASSPSGGSGNTIYF

clone_size: -
v_call: TRBV6-5
d_call: TRBD1
j_call: TRBJ2-7
cdr3_nt: TGTGCCAGCAGTTACAGGGACAGGGAGGCCTACGAGCAGTACTTC
cdr3_aa: CASSYRDREAYEQYF

clone_size: -
v_call: TRBV7-9
d_call: TRBD1
j_call: TRBJ2-1
cdr3_nt: TGTGCCAGCAGCTTAACCAGGGACAGAAATTCCGGGTGGATTGAGCAGTTCTTC
cdr3_aa: CASSLTRDRNSGWIEQFF

clone_size: few
v_call: TRBV4-2
d_call: TRBD1
j_call: TRBJ1-1
cdr3_nt: TGTGCCAGCAGTCTAGGAGGACAGGGTGAGACTGAAGCTTTCTTT
cdr3_aa: CASSLGGQGETEAFF

clone_size: -
v_call: TRBV4-2
d_call: TRBD1
j_call: TRBJ2-7
cdr3_nt: TGTGCCAGCAGCCACGGGACAGATTACGAGCAGTACTTC
cdr3_aa: CASSHGTDYEQYF

clone_size: -
v_call: TRBV6-6
d_call: -
j_call: TRBJ1-4
cdr3_nt: TGTGCCAGCAGTTACAAGGGGGATGAAAAACTGTTTTTT
cdr3_aa: CASSYKGDEKLFF

clone_size: -
v_call: TRBV7-8
d_call: TRBD2
j_call: TRBJ2-5
cdr3_nt: TGTGCCAGCAGCTTAGGGGGGGGAGAGACCCAGTACTTC
cdr3_aa: CASSLGGGETQYF

clone_size: once
v_call: TRBV29-1
d_call: -
j_call: TRBJ2-1
cdr3_nt: TGCAGCGTTGAGGGGCCAAATGAGCAGTTCTTC
cdr3_aa: CSVEGPNEQFF

clone_size: few
v_call: TRBV9
d_call: -
j_call: TRBJ1-1
cdr3_nt: TGTGCCAGCAGCGTAGCCCCGGGGGAGGCGTCCACTGAAGCTTTCTTT
cdr3_aa: CASSVAPGEASTEAFF

clone_size: few
v_call: TRBV7-9
d_call: TRBD1
j_call: TRBJ1-5
cdr3_nt: TGTGCCAGCAGCTTAGCCTGGACAGGGAAAGCTCAGCCCCAGCATTTT
cdr3_aa: CASSLAWTGKAQPQHF

clone_size: -
v_call: TRBV5-1
d_call: TRBD1
j_call: TRBJ2-7
cdr3_nt: TGCGCCAGCAGCACTGGACAGGGGGCGCCGTACGAGCAGTACTTC
cdr3_aa: CASSTGQGAPYEQYF

clone_size: -
v_call: TRBV27
d_call: TRBD1
j_call: TRBJ2-7
cdr3_nt: TGTGCCAGCAGTTCGGGACAGGGTAAAGAGCAGTACTTC
cdr3_aa: CASSSGQGKEQYF

clone_size: -
v_call: TRBV9
d_call: -
j_call: TRBJ2-1
cdr3_nt: TGTGCCAGCAGCGTGGCTCACTCCTACAATGAGCAGTTCTTC
cdr3_aa: CASSVAHSYNEQFF

clone_size: once
v_call: TRBV6-1
d_call: TRBD1
j_call: TRBJ1-5
cdr3_nt: TGTGCCAGCAGTGAAGCGACAGGGGGGTTACGACAGCCCCAGCATTTT
cdr3_aa: CASSEATGGLRQPQHF

clone_size: -
v_call: TRBV7-9
d_call: TRBD2
j_call: TRBJ2-3
cdr3_nt: TGTGCCAGCAGCTTACGAGCGGGGGGGCAAACAGATACGCAGTATTTT
cdr3_aa: CASSLRAGGQTDTQYF

clone_size: -
v_call: TRBV19
d_call: TRBD1
j_call: TRBJ1-6
cdr3_nt: TGTGCCAGTAGCCGAGGGGGACAGGGATCACCCCTCCACTTT
cdr3_aa: CASSRGGQGSPLHF

clone_size: -
v_call: TRBV30
d_call: TRBD1
j_call: TRBJ2-7
cdr3_nt: TGTGCCTGGAGTTACGATACAGGGGTAGGTGAGCAGTACTTC
cdr3_aa: CAWSYDTGVGEQYF

clone_size: -
v_call: TRBV28
d_call: -
j_call: TRBJ2-7
cdr3_nt: TGTGCCAGCAGCCGACCCGTGGCCCGGAGCTCCTACGAGCAGTACTTC
cdr3_aa: CASSRPVARSSYEQYF

clone_size: once
v_call: TRBV7-9
d_call: TRBD1
j_call: TRBJ1-4
cdr3_nt: TGTTCCAGCAGCTTAAGGGACAGCCCTGGGGGACTGTTTTTT
cdr3_aa: CSSSLRDSPGGLFF

clone_size: -
v_call: TRBV28
d_call: -
j_call: TRBJ1-5
cdr3_nt: TGTGCCAGCAGCTACAGGTCCGGTAGCAATCAGCCCCAGCATTTT
cdr3_aa: CASSYRSGSNQPQHF

clone_size: -
v_call: TRBV6-6
d_call: TRBD2
j_call: TRBJ2-2
cdr3_nt: TGTGCCAGCAGCCCTCTAAGAGGAACTAGCGTTGTAGAGCTGTTTTTT
cdr3_aa: CASSPLRGTSVVELFF

clone_size: -
v_call: TRBV5-8
d_call: -
j_call: TRBJ1-2
cdr3_nt: TGTGCCAGCAGCTTGCCGGGCTTTGCAGGGTCTAATGGAAGTACCTTC
cdr3_aa: CASSLPGFAGSNGSTF

clone_size: -
v_call: TRBV7-9
d_call: TRBD1
j_call: TRBJ1-2
cdr3_nt: TGTGCCAGCAGCCGGGACAGGAACTATGGCTACACCTTC
cdr3_aa: CASSRDRNYGYTF

clone_size: -
v_call: TRBV10-2
d_call: -
j_call: TRBJ1-1
cdr3_nt: TGCGCCAGCAGTGATTCGTCGGGAAACACTGAAGCTTTCTTT
cdr3_aa: CASSDSSGNTEAFF

clone_size: -
v_call: TRBV5-6
d_call: -
j_call: TRBJ2-7
cdr3_nt: TGTGCCAGCATAGGGGCGGATTCCTACGAGCAGTACTTC
cdr3_aa: CASIGADSYEQYF

clone_size: -
v_call: TRBV5-1
d_call: -
j_call: TRBJ1-6
cdr3_nt: TGCGCCAGCAGCTTGCCTCGCTCGTTGGTCGGTTCACCCCTCCACTTT
cdr3_aa: CASSLPRSLVGSPLHF

clone_size: -
v_call: TRBV19
d_call: TRBD1
j_call: TRBJ1-5
cdr3_nt: TGTGCCAGTAGTCGCCGGGACAGGTCTCGTCAGCCCCAGCATTTT
cdr3_aa: CASSRRDRSRQPQHF

clone_size: -
v_call: TRBV5-1
d_call: -
j_call: TRBJ1-1
cdr3_nt: TGCGCCAGCAGCGTTGACAGGTCCACTGAAGCTTTCTTT
cdr3_aa: CASSVDRSTEAFF

clone_size: -
v_call: TRBV30
d_call: -
j_call: TRBJ2-7
cdr3_nt: TGTGCCTTACGGGACTCTTCCTACGAGCAGTACTTC
cdr3_aa: CALRDSSYEQYF

clone_size: few
v_call: TRBV11-2
d_call: TRBD2
j_call: TRBJ2-7
cdr3_nt: TGTGCCAGCAGCTTAGGCGTCGAGGGACTAGCTAAGTACGAGCAGTACTTC
cdr3_aa: CASSLGVEGLAKYEQYF